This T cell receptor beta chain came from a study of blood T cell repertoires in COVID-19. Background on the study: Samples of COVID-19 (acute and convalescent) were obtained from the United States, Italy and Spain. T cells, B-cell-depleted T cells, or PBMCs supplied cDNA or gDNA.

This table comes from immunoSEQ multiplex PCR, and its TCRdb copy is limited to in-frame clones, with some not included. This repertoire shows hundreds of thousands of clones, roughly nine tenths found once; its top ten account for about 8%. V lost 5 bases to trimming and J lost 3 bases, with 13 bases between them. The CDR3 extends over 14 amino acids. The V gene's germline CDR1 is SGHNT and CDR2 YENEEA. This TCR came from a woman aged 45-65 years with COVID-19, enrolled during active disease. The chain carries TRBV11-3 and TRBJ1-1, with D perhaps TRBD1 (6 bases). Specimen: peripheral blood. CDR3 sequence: CASSPQGADTEAFF. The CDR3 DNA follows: TGTGCCAGCAGCCCACAGGGTGCGGACACTGAAGCTTTCTTT.